Following are 18 T cell receptor beta chains from one sample sequenced in a study of control samples from healthy donors and cancer patients. Using immunoSEQ multiplex PCR, the repertoire was profiled, and TCRdb retains in-frame clones only, with some absent. This sample has some 410,000 clones, with 90% found just once. Source material: PBMCs. These receptors came from a man between 40 and 49 years old with head and neck cancer.

The rearrangement links TRBV19 to TRBJ1-5, with D unresolved. The V and J ends lost 3 bases and 3 bases respectively, with 12 bases between them. Germline CDR1 LNHDA, CDR2 SQIVND (reference sequence). This CDR3 is 15 amino acids long. CDR3 sequence reads: CASSMVVGHNQPQHF. CDR3 DNA: TGTGCCAGTAGTATGGTAGTGGGTCACAATCAGCCCCAGCATTTT.

V is TRBV4-2 and J is TRBJ2-5; 12 positions match TRBD2. CDR3 size: 17 residues. Germline CDR1 reads LGHNA; CDR2 reads YNFKEQ. J lost 0 bases, V lost 4 bases, and 6 bases had no gene match. The CDR3 here is CASSRTSGALYQETQYF. CDR3 DNA sequence: TGTGCCAGCAGCCGGACTAGCGGGGCCCTGTACCAAGAGACCCAGTACTTC.

The chain links TRBV12-5 to TRBJ1-5; no reliable D call. The CDR3 totals 16 residues. Germline CDR1 LGHNT, CDR2 FRNRAP. Trimming cost V 0 bases and J 2 bases, with 11 bases left between them. CDR3 nucleotides: TGTGCTAGTGGTTTGGTACAGTACACCCGCAATCAGCCCCAGCATTTT. It translates to CASGLVQYTRNQPQHF.

The V call is TRBV5-1, the J call TRBJ2-1; D perhaps matches TRBD2 (5 bases). Looked up from germline, CDR1 is SGHRS and CDR2 is YFSETQ. Deletions cut 1 base from V and 3 bases from J, with 17 bases between. The CDR3 runs 17 residues. The CDR3 reads CASSLKAEIRLYNEQFF. The DNA of the CDR3 is TGCGCCAGCAGCTTGAAAGCGGAGATACGGCTCTACAATGAGCAGTTCTTC.

V is TRBV28 and J is TRBJ1-4, with 7 bases identical to TRBD1. CDR1 MDHEN and CDR2 SYDVKM come from the germline V gene. The junction had 9 bases not matched to a gene; V was cut back by 6 bases and J by 8 bases. CDR3 size: 14 residues. The CDR3 region is CASSPGQSKEKLFF. CDR3 sequence (DNA): TGTGCCAGCAGCCCGGGACAGTCAAAAGAAAAACTGTTTTTT.

The J gene is TRBJ2-4, the V gene TRBV9, with D tentatively TRBD2 (6 bases). The CDR3 contains 12 residues. CDR1 SGDLS and CDR2 YYNGEE come from the germline V gene. The ends were cut back, 4 bases at V and 8 bases at J, with 10 bases in the middle. The DNA of the CDR3 is TGTGCCAGCAGCCGAGGCGGGGACATTCAGTACTTC. It is translated as CASSRGGDIQYF.

The chain couples TRBV5-6 to TRBJ2-2, with a tentative D call TRBD2 (5 bases). The V end was cut by 3 bases, the J end by 3 bases, with 6 bases between. The CDR3 has 13 residues. Germline V gene sequence: CDR1 SGHDT, CDR2 YYEEEE. The CDR3 loop reads CASSSRDTGELFF. CDR3 nucleotides: TGTGCCAGCAGCTCGCGGGACACCGGGGAGCTGTTTTTT.

The rearrangement links TRBV2 to TRBJ1-1; possibly TRBD1 for D (5 bases). V was cut by 5 bases and J by 4 bases, with 14 bases left in between. The CDR3 totals 14 residues. Per the germline V gene, CDR1 is SNHLY and CDR2 is FYNNEI. The CDR3 region is CASSLRGGSTEAFF. For the CDR3, the DNA is TGTGCCAGCAGTCTCCGGGGGGGGAGCACTGAAGCTTTCTTT.

The chain recombines TRBV29-1 with TRBJ2-2; D unclear. Germline lookup yields CDR1 SQVTM and CDR2 ANQGSEA. The CDR3 is 11 amino acids. Trimming took off 6 bases at V and 3 bases at J, with 5 bases between the two ends. The CDR3 loop is CSVKDTGELFF. The CDR3 DNA reads TGCAGCGTGAAGGACACCGGGGAGCTGTTTTTT.

This rearrangement joins TRBV19 to TRBJ2-7, with a possible D match to TRBD2 (6 bases). Germline V gene lookup returns CDR1 LNHDA and CDR2 SQIVND (reference sequence). Trimming left V 9 bases short and J 4 bases short, with 13 bases between. This CDR3 comprises 12 residues. The CDR3 here is CASRAGGYEQYF. The CDR3 nucleotides are TGTGCCAGCCGGGCCGGGGGTTACGAGCAGTACTTC.

The rearrangement links TRBV9 to TRBJ1-4; the D gene is possibly TRBD1 (5 bases). With 4 bases removed from V and 1 base from J, the gap between germline ends came to 14 bases. The CDR3 has 16 amino acids. In germline, CDR1 is SGDLS, CDR2 YYNGEE. The CDR3 is CASSLLGGGTNEKLFF. CDR3 DNA sequence: TGTGCCAGCAGCCTTCTCGGGGGAGGAACTAATGAAAAACTGTTTTTT.

V and J are TRBV10-3 and TRBJ1-2; TRBD1 agrees at 9 bases. V lost 3 bases and J lost 5; bases outside the gene matches: 4. This CDR3 spans 14 amino acids. Germline lookup yields CDR1 ENHRY and CDR2 SYGVKD. The CDR3 nucleotides are TGTGCCATCAGTGACCCCGGGACAGGGTATGGCTACACCTTC. Translated, it gives CAISDPGTGYGYTF.

This clone was detected only once. V usage is TRBV7-9 and J usage is TRBJ1-4; 8 nucleotides line up with TRBD1. The CDR3 is made up of 16 amino acids. Trimming at V came to 5 bases and at J to 5 bases, leaving 10 bases not matched to a gene. The germline V gene encodes CDR1 SEHNR and CDR2 FQNEAQ (reference sequence). The CDR3 spells CASSPQTGAGNEKLFF. In nucleotides, the CDR3 is TGTGCCAGCAGCCCGCAGACAGGGGCGGGAAATGAAAAACTGTTTTTT.

The chain has TRBV28 and TRBJ1-4; possibly TRBD1 for D (5 bases). The CDR3 extends over 15 amino acids. V was pared by 6 bases and J by 6 bases, with 17 bases between. Per the germline V gene, CDR1 is MDHEN and CDR2 is SYDVKM. DNA of the CDR3: TGTGCCAGCAGCTCAACGACAGACCAATATGAAAAACTGTTTTTT. Protein product: CASSSTTDQYEKLFF.

The V gene is TRBV27, the J gene TRBJ2-1; 10 nucleotides agree with TRBD2. The junction had 8 bases not matched to a gene; V was cut back by 5 bases and J by 7 bases. CDR1 and CDR2 (germline): MNHEY, SMNVEV (reference sequence). The CDR3 contains 15 residues. The DNA of the CDR3 is TGTGCCAGCAGTCTCCCTAAGACTAGCGGGAATGAGCAGTTCTTC. Encoded protein: CASSLPKTSGNEQFF.

The chain recombines TRBV30 with TRBJ1-5; no firm D call. Trimming removed 1 base from V and 4 bases from J, with 8 bases in between. This CDR3 has 13 amino acids. Germline CDR1 and CDR2: GTSNPN and SVGIG (reference sequence). The CDR3 here is CAWSAGLNQPQHF. The CDR3 region has the DNA TGTGCCTGGAGTGCCGGGCTGAATCAGCCCCAGCATTTT.

J is TRBJ2-1 and V is TRBV19, with 8 bases aligning to TRBD2. Germline CDR1 LNHDA, CDR2 SQIVND (reference sequence). V dropped 6 bases and J dropped 3; count of bases not matched to a gene: 13. The CDR3 extends over 17 amino acids. CDR3 nucleotides: TGTGCCAGTAGAAGGGGCTTTGGAGCGGGGGACTACAATGAGCAGTTCTTC. Translated: CASRRGFGAGDYNEQFF.

The CDR3 DNA sequence: TGTGCCAGCAGTGACTTAGGGCGGGAGAGGGTAGATACGCAGTATTTT. This encodes CASSDLGRERVDTQYF. The chain uses TRBV6-1 and TRBJ2-3; TRBD2 aligns across 7 bases. CDR3 length: 16 residues. After removal of 3 bases from V and 5 bases from J, the junction contained 11 bases not matched to a gene. Germline CDR1 is MNHNS and CDR2 is SASEGT.